This T cell receptor (beta chain) was documented in a study of T cell responses to AZD1222 COVID-19 vaccine. Study findings and constraints: In a largely white British group with more females than males, clonal diversity was possibly underestimated. The study reported that nearly half of spike-specific TCRs target unmutated variant regions. Increases in Spike-specific TCR breadth and depth were seen after two AZD1222 doses. Researchers report vaccine-associated CD4 TCRs spanning spike, with dominance at 160-218 and 743-854.

The data were produced by immunoSEQ multiplex PCR, yet TCRdb's version contains in-frame clones alone and is incomplete. The top ten hold roughly 1% of the sample, which has under 150,000 clones, roughly 92% seen once. The V and J ends lost 4 bases and 7 bases respectively, with 14 bases between them. CDR1 and CDR2 from the germline V gene are SGHRS and YFSETQ. The CDR3 runs to 14 residues. A note on this clone: Its antigen is still unknown.

This specimen was peripheral blood, taken 28 days after the second AZD1222 dose. The receptor's source is an adult who received the AZD1222 COVID-19 vaccine. This chain links TRBV5-1 with TRBJ1-4; D is possibly TRBD1 (6 bases). The CDR3 DNA sequence: TGCGCCAGCAGCCCCCTACAGGGTGGTGAAAAACTGTTTTTT. Its protein product is CASSPLQGGEKLFF.